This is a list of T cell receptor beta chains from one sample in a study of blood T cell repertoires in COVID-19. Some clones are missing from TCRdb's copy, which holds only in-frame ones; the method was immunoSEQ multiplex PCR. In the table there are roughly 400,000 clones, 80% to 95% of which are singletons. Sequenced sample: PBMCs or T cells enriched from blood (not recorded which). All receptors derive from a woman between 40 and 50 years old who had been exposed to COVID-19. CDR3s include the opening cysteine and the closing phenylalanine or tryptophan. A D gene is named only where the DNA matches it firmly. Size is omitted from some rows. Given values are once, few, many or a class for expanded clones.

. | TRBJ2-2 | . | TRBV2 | CASSFVTGELFF | TGTGCCAGCAGTTTCGTCACCGGGGAGCTGTTTTTT
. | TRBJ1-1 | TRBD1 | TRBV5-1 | CASSSGDRVFSEAFF | TGCGCCAGCAGCTCGGGGGACAGGGTTTTTTCTGAAGCTTTCTTT
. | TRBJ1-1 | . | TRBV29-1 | CSVVPTGWMGTEAFF | TGCAGCGTTGTTCCGACAGGTTGGATGGGCACTGAAGCTTTCTTT
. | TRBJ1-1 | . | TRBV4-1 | CASSQDAGRGPMNTEAFF | TGCGCCAGCAGCCAAGATGCCGGGAGGGGTCCCATGAACACTGAAGCTTTCTTT
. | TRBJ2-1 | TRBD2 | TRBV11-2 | CASRGGTSGAYNEQFF | TGTGCCAGCAGGGGCGGAACTAGCGGGGCCTACAATGAGCAGTTCTTC
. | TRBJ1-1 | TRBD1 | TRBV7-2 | CASSFGQGITEAFF | TGTGCCAGCAGCTTTGGACAGGGGATCACTGAAGCTTTCTTT
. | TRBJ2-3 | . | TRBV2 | CASSVAAGADTQYF | TGTGCCAGCAGTGTAGCGGCGGGCGCAGATACGCAGTATTTT
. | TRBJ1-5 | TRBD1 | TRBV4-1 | CASSQGGRGINQPQHF | TGCGCCAGCAGCCAAGGCGGCAGGGGGATCAATCAGCCCCAGCATTTT
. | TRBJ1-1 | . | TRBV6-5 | CASSYPTGGNTEAFF | TGTGCCAGCAGTTATCCCACGGGGGGGAACACTGAAGCTTTCTTT
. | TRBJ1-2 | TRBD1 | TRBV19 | CASSSGTGGYTF | TGTGCCAGTAGTTCCGGGACAGGGGGCTACACCTTC
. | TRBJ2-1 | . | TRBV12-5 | CASGLVSGEQFF | TGTGCTAGTGGTTTGGTTTCAGGTGAGCAGTTCTTC
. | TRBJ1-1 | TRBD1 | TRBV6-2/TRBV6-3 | CASSLQGIDTEAFF | TGTGCCAGCAGCCTACAGGGGATCGACACTGAAGCTTTCTTT
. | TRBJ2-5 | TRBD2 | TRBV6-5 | CASSYPAGEGQETQYF | TGTGCCAGCAGTTATCCCGCGGGAGAAGGTCAAGAGACCCAGTACTTC
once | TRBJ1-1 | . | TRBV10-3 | CAISESRWPSQVRTEAFF | TGTGCCATCAGTGAGTCCCGTTGGCCAAGCCAGGTCCGCACTGAAGCTTTCTTT
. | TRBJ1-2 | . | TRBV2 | CASSEGGPPRGYTF | TGTGCCAGCAGTGAAGGGGGGCCCCCTCGGGGCTACACCTTC
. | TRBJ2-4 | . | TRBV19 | CASKPPTGIIQYF | TGTGCCAGTAAACCACCGACAGGTATAATTCAGTACTTC
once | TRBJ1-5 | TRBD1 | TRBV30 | CAWSVKGAEAQHF | TGTGCCTGGAGTGTAAAGGGGGCTGAGGCCCAGCATTTT
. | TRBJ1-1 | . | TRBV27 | CARVLRARGTEAFF | TGTGCCAGGGTACTTAGGGCCAGGGGAACTGAAGCTTTCTTT
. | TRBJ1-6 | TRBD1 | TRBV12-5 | CASGLGQGWAPLHF | TGTGCTAGTGGTTTGGGACAGGGATGGGCACCCCTCCACTTT
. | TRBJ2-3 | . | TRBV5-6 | CASSLVTDTQYF | TGTGCCAGCAGCTTGGTAACAGATACGCAGTATTTT
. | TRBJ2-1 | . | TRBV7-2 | CASSFAAARRGNEQFF | TGTGCCAGCAGCTTCGCAGCCGCCCGACGGGGCAATGAGCAGTTCTTC
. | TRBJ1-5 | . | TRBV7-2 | CASSLERDYSNQPQHF | TGTGCCAGCAGCTTAGAACGGGACTATAGCAATCAGCCCCAGCATTTT
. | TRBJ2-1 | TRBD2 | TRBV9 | CASSAKRGAGNLFF | TGTGCCAGCAGCGCTAAAAGGGGAGCGGGAAACCTTTTCTTC
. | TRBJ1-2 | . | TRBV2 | CATGRLAYGYTF | TGTGCCACGGGAAGATTGGCCTATGGCTACACCTTC
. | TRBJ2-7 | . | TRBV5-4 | CASSLGNRVEQYF | TGTGCCAGCAGCTTGGGAAACAGGGTCGAGCAGTACTTC
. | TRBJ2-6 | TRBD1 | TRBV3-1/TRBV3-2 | CASSPRDRGLGANVLTF | TGTGCCAGCAGCCCTCGGGACAGGGGGCTTGGGGCCAACGTCCTGACTTTC
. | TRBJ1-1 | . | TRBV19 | CASSMEGAVTEAFF | TGTGCCAGTAGTATGGAAGGGGCTGTCACTGAAGCTTTCTTT
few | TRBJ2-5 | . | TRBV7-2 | CASSQRRTRQETQYF | TGTGCCAGCAGCCAACGGAGGACGAGACAAGAGACCCAGTACTTC
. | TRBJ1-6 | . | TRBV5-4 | CASSRMDGTGALHF | TGTGCCAGCAGCCGCATGGACGGAACGGGGGCCCTCCACTTT
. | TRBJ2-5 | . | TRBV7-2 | CASSLAGSGETQYF | TGTGCCAGCAGCTTAGCTGGTAGTGGAGAGACCCAGTACTTC
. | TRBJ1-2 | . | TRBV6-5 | CASSRVGGVRYGYTF | TGTGCCAGCAGTCGGGTTGGGGGGGTCCGCTATGGCTACACCTTC
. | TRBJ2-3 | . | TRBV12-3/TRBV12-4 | CASSPQRDTQYF | TGTGCCAGCAGCCCGCAGCGGGATACGCAGTATTTT
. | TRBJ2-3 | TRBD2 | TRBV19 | CASSITSGGARTDTQYF | TGTGCCAGTAGTATTACTAGCGGGGGGGCTCGTACAGATACGCAGTATTTT
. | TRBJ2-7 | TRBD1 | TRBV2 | CATSGDSHEQYF | TGTGCCACCTCCGGGGACAGTCACGAGCAGTACTTC
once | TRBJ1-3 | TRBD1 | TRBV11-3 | CASSFRRDRAGNTIYF | TGTGCCAGCAGCTTCCGCCGGGACAGGGCTGGAAACACCATATATTTT
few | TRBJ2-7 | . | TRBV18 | CASSPVKTYEQYF | TGTGCCAGCTCACCAGTAAAAACCTACGAGCAGTACTTC
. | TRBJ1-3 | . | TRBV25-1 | CASSESGRFSGNTIYF | TGTGCCAGCAGTGAATCGGGTCGGTTCTCTGGAAACACCATATATTTT
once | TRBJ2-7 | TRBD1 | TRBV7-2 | CASSLLGQGYEQYF | TGTGCCAGCAGCTTGTTGGGACAGGGCTACGAGCAGTACTTC
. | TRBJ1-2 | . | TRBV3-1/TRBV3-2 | CASSQDLVGSNYGYTF | TGTGCCAGCAGCCAAGATCTGGTCGGTTCTAACTATGGCTACACCTTC
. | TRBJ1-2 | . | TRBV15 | CATSREGAYGYTF | TGTGCCACCAGCAGAGAGGGGGCTTATGGCTACACCTTC
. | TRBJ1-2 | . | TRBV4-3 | CASSPTGEHYGYTF | TGCGCCAGCAGCCCAACGGGGGAGCACTATGGCTACACCTTC
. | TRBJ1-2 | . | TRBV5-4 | CASSSYTQGYGYTF | TGTGCCAGCAGCTCCTACACCCAGGGCTATGGCTACACCTTC
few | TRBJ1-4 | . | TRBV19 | CASSPARGLTNEKLFF | TGTGCCAGTAGTCCCGCCCGCGGGCTTACTAATGAAAAACTGTTTTTT
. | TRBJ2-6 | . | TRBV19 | CASTKSSGANVLTF | TGTGCCAGTACGAAGAGCTCTGGGGCCAACGTCCTGACTTTC
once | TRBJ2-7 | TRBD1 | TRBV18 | CASSPGQGYLYEQYF | TGTGCCAGCTCACCAGGACAGGGTTATCTCTACGAGCAGTACTTC
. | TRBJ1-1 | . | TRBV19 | CASRAGLKNTEAFF | TGTGCCAGTAGAGCAGGGCTGAAGAACACTGAAGCTTTCTTT
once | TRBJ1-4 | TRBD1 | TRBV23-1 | CASSNRGGKLFF | TGCGCCAGCTCCAACAGGGGGGGAAAACTGTTTTTT
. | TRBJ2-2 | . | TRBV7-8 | CASSRTASRELFF | TGTGCCAGCAGCCGGACAGCTTCCCGGGAGCTGTTTTTT
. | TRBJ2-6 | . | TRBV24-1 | CATSDSGSGANVLTF | TGTGCCACCAGTGATTCGGGGTCCGGGGCCAACGTCCTGACTTTC
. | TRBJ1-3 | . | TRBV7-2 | CASSLFDSGVGNTIYF | TGTGCCAGCAGCTTATTCGACTCGGGGGTGGGAAACACCATATATTTT
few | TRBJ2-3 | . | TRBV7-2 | CASSSADTQYF | TGTGCCAGCAGCTCGGCAGATACGCAGTATTTT
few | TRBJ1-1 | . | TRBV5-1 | CASSLDGRPNTEAFF | TGCGCCAGCAGCTTGGATGGGCGTCCGAACACTGAAGCTTTCTTT
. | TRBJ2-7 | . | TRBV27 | CASSIRGGLYEQYF | TGTGCCAGCAGTATTAGGGGGGGGCTCTACGAGCAGTACTTC
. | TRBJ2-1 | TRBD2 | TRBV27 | CASRPRLAVYNEQFF | TGTGCCAGCAGGCCCAGACTAGCCGTCTACAATGAGCAGTTCTTC
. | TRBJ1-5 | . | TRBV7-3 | CASSSFIGQPQHF | TGTGCCAGCAGCTCGTTTATCGGTCAGCCCCAGCATTTT
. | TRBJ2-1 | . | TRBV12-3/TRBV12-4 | CASSLRSADEQFF | TGTGCCAGCAGTTTGAGGTCAGCAGACGAGCAGTTCTTC
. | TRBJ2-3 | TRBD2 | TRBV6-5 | CASRQRGGDTQYF | TGTGCCAGCAGACAGCGGGGGGGGGATACGCAGTATTTT
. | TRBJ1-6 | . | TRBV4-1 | CASSRRRSSYNSPLHF | TGCGCCAGCAGCCGCCGTAGGAGCTCCTATAATTCACCCCTCCACTTT
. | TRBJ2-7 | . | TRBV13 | CASRKSPRASEQYF | TGTGCCAGCAGGAAGAGTCCCCGAGCCTCCGAGCAGTACTTC